These 30 T cell receptor beta chains were all obtained from the same sample, sequenced in a study of shared clonotypes between healthy human individuals. Assay: immunoSEQ multiplex PCR; the TCRdb copy retains only in-frame clones and omits some. The table shows about 330,000 clones, with more than 75% occurring only once. The sequenced sample consisted of memory CD8+ T cells sorted from blood. Documented subset: CD45RO+ cells pooled with CCR7-negative TemRA cells. These receptors were taken from a man younger than 35 in good health.

This clone was observed many times. The chain has TRBV7-8 and TRBJ1-1; 9 positions match TRBD1. The CDR3 sequence is 17 residues long. Germline V gives CDR1 SGHVS, CDR2 FQNEAQ. Trimming cost V 3 bases and J 8 bases; bases outside gene matches: 16. Here the CDR3 DNA reads TGTGCCAGCAGCTTTCTAACGGGACAGGGCGCAGGGAGAGAAGCTTTCTTT. Its translation: CASSFLTGQGAGREAFF.

This chain links TRBV5-6 with TRBJ2-3; D unresolved. CDR3 length: 13 residues. Trimming left V 2 bases short and J 5 bases short, with 9 bases between. Germline loops: CDR1 SGHDT, CDR2 YYEEEE. This CDR3 reads CASSFTVGDTQYF. CDR3 in DNA: TGTGCCAGCAGCTTTACAGTGGGAGATACGCAGTATTTT.

The chain links TRBV28 to TRBJ2-1; 9 bases line up with TRBD2. Losses at the gene ends were 7 bases for V and 7 bases for J; bases not matched to a gene: 5. Looked up from germline, CDR1 is MDHEN and CDR2 is SYDVKM. The CDR3 totals 13 residues. The CDR3 sequence: CASNLAGGNEQFF. The CDR3 DNA is TGTGCCAGCAATCTGGCGGGGGGGAATGAGCAGTTCTTC.

The chain recombines TRBV28 with TRBJ2-7; maybe TRBD2 (6 bases). The CDR3 is made up of 16 amino acids. Germline CDR1 and CDR2: MDHEN and SYDVKM. The V end lost 1 base, the J end lost 7 bases, and 20 bases lay between the germline ends. CDR3 in amino acids: CASSLSRWLGGSEQYF. The CDR3 region has the DNA TGTGCCAGCAGTTTATCTCGCTGGCTGGGAGGTAGTGAGCAGTACTTC.

This chain uses TRBV6-6 with TRBJ2-7; D is ambiguous. Germline assignment: CDR1 MNHNY and CDR2 SVGAGI (reference sequence). Trimming took 6 bases from V and 3 from J, leaving 15 bases between them. The CDR3 is made up of 14 amino acids. DNA of the CDR3: TGTGCCAGCAGCACCCTATCTCAACGCTACGAGCAGTACTTC. Protein product: CASSTLSQRYEQYF.

J is TRBJ2-7 and V is TRBV27; 8 bases agree with TRBD2. The junction had 7 bases not matched to a gene; V was cut back by 0 bases and J by 3 bases. CDR3 length equals 16 residues. Germline V CDR1 and CDR2: MNHEY, SMNVEV (reference sequence). In nucleotides, the CDR3 is TGTGCCAGCAGTTTATCGACCCGGGGGGGAAACTACGAGCAGTACTTC. It yields the protein CASSLSTRGGNYEQYF.

V and J are TRBV19 and TRBJ1-2, with 7 bases lining up with TRBD1. This CDR3 comprises 12 residues. Germline CDR1 LNHDA, CDR2 SQIVND (reference sequence). V shed 7 bases and J 8 bases; nucleotides not matched to a gene: 7. Here the CDR3 DNA reads TGTGCCAGTACCCGGGACAGTAGAGGCTACACCTTC. This encodes CASTRDSRGYTF.

This CDR3 is CSVVRTNTGELFF. In DNA form, the CDR3 reads TGCAGCGTTGTCAGGACTAACACCGGGGAGCTGTTTTTT. V is TRBV29-1 and J is TRBJ2-2; perhaps TRBD2 as D (5 bases). The CDR3 has 13 residues. The V end lost 4 bases, the J end lost 2 bases, and 8 bases lay between the germline ends. The V gene's germline CDR1 is SQVTM and CDR2 ANQGSEA.

V gene TRBV6-6 combines with J gene TRBJ2-1; TRBD2 matches 10 bases. The germline V gene has CDR1 MNHNY and CDR2 SVGAGI (reference sequence). The junction had 12 bases not matched to a gene; V was cut back by 7 bases and J by 9 bases. The CDR3 contains 15 residues. CDR3 coding DNA: TGTGCCAGCATCCTTAGGACTAGCGGAGGTGGTGAGCAGTTCTTC. Its protein product is CASILRTSGGGEQFF.

V and J are TRBV29-1 and TRBJ2-1; D possibly uses TRBD1 or TRBD2 (5 bases each). CDR3 length: 13 amino acids. The germline V gene encodes CDR1 SQVTM and CDR2 ANQGSEA. With 7 bases removed from V and 2 bases from J, the gap between germline ends came to 12 bases. The CDR3 DNA reads as TGCAGCGCCGTACCGGGACCCTACAATGAGCAGTTCTTC. Translated: CSAVPGPYNEQFF.

The rearrangement joins TRBV5-4 to TRBJ1-1; D is possibly TRBD1 (6 bases). The CDR3 is 14 residues long. Germline V gene lookup returns CDR1 SGHNT and CDR2 YYREEE (reference sequence). V dropped 0 bases and J dropped 7 bases, with 13 bases sitting between them. The CDR3 nucleotides are TGTGCCAGCAGCTTGGAGGGGGGTACTCGTGAAGCTTTCTTT. Translating gives CASSLEGGTREAFF.

The CDR3 nucleotides are TGTGCCAGCAGTAGATTCAGCGGACCTGAAAAACTGTTTTTT. Its translation is CASSRFSGPEKLFF. The chain recombines TRBV6-1 with TRBJ1-4, with no clear D. The length of the CDR3 is 14 residues. V was pared by 5 bases and J by 7 bases, with 14 bases between. The germline gives CDR1 MNHNS, CDR2 SASEGT.

The chain combines TRBV4-1 with TRBJ2-2; possibly TRBD2 for D (6 bases). With 4 bases removed from V and 2 bases from J, the gap between germline ends came to 11 bases. Germline loops: CDR1 MGHRA, CDR2 YSYEKL. This CDR3 is built from 15 residues. The chain's CDR3 is CASSPGTPNTGELFF. As DNA, the CDR3 is TGCGCCAGCAGCCCCGGGACTCCCAACACCGGGGAGCTGTTTTTT.

This clone was observed a few times. The genes are TRBV6-6 and TRBJ2-1, with a weak D call TRBD1 (6 bases). Between the trimmed V and J ends, which lost 0 bases and 5 bases, there was a span of 14 bases. In germline, CDR1 is MNHNY, CDR2 SVGAGI (reference sequence). There are 16 residues in the CDR3. This CDR3 reads CASSYSLGQPHNEQFF. CDR3 sequence (DNA): TGTGCCAGCAGTTACTCCCTCGGACAGCCTCACAATGAGCAGTTCTTC.

This chain joins TRBV4-2 and TRBJ2-1, with D unresolved. The ends were cut back, 0 bases at V and 0 bases at J, with 12 bases in the middle. Germline-derived CDR1 and CDR2 are LGHNA and YNFKEQ. The CDR3 is 17 amino acids. The DNA for the CDR3 is TGTGCCAGCAGCCAAGAATGGGCGACGTACTCCTACAATGAGCAGTTCTTC. Protein sequence: CASSQEWATYSYNEQFF.

The chain is built from TRBV29-1 and TRBJ2-2; D is unresolved. Germline assignment: CDR1 SQVTM and CDR2 ANQGSEA. This CDR3 has 11 amino acids. Trimming took off 6 bases at V and 4 bases at J, with 6 bases between the two ends. The CDR3 is CSVDITGELFF. The CDR3, as DNA: TGCAGCGTCGACATCACCGGGGAGCTGTTTTTT.

The CDR3 here is CASSSTGPSRQYF. The DNA for the CDR3 is TGCGCCAGCAGTTCGACAGGCCCCTCGCGGCAGTACTTC. The chain recombines TRBV10-1 with TRBJ2-7, with D perhaps TRBD1 (6 bases). Germline V gene sequence: CDR1 WNHNN, CDR2 SYGVQD (reference sequence). Trimming took 5 bases from V and 9 from J, leaving 17 bases between them. CDR3 size: 13 residues.

The chain has TRBV5-1 and TRBJ2-3; the D gene is possibly TRBD2 (5 bases). V lost 1 base to trimming and J lost 4 bases, with 13 bases between them. CDR1 and CDR2 (germline): SGHRS, YFSETQ. CDR3 length: 15 amino acids. The CDR3 DNA is TGCGCCAGCAGCTTGCGAAGCGGCAGCCCAGATACGCAGTATTTT. Residues: CASSLRSGSPDTQYF.

The CDR3 DNA is TGTGCCACCAGCAGAGATGATCTAGCGTCTTCTTACGAGCAGTACTTC. Its translation: CATSRDDLASSYEQYF. This chain links TRBV15 with TRBJ2-7, with D maybe TRBD2 (6 bases). Germline lookup yields CDR1 LNHNV and CDR2 YYDKDF (reference sequence). V lost 0 bases, J lost 4 bases, and 16 bases lay in between. The CDR3 runs to 16 residues. Drawing the rest from reference TRBV15 and TRBJ2-7, the complete variable domain is DAMVIQNPRYQVTQFGKPVTLSCSQTLNHNVMYWYQQKSSQAPKLLFHYYDKDFNNEADTPDNFQSRRPNTSFCFLDIRSPGLGDTAMYLCATSRDDLASSYEQYFGPGTRLTVT.

V and J are TRBV13 and TRBJ2-1; no firm D call. Per the germline V gene, CDR1 is PRHDT and CDR2 is FYEKMQ (reference sequence). Trimming removed 4 bases at V and 0 bases at J, with 7 bases between. The CDR3 is made up of 14 amino acids. The CDR3, as DNA: TGTGCCAGCAGCTGGACGGACTCCTACAATGAGCAGTTCTTC. It specifies CASSWTDSYNEQFF.

The chain recombines TRBV7-9 with TRBJ1-1; D is ambiguous. Trimming cost V 4 bases and J 7 bases, with 10 bases left between them. This CDR3 spans 12 amino acids. CDR1 is SEHNR and CDR2 is FQNEAQ in the germline V gene (reference sequence). CDR3 in DNA: TGTGCCAGCAGCTCGAGGAGTAATGAAGCTTTCTTT. Translating gives CASSSRSNEAFF. The entire variable domain, with the rest obtained from reference TRBV7-9 and TRBJ1-1, is as follows: DTGVSQNPRHKITKRGQNVTFRCDPISEHNRLYWYRQTLGQGPEFLTYFQNEAQLEKSRLLSDRFSAERPKGSFSTLEIQRTEQGDSAMYLCASSSRSNEAFFGQGTRLTVV.

The chain is built from TRBV5-6 and TRBJ2-5; 10 bases agree with TRBD2. The germline CDR1 and CDR2 sequences are SGHDT and YYEEEE. V shed 0 bases, J shed 1 base, and the junction held 12 bases outside the gene matches. This CDR3 is 19 amino acids long. CDR3 nucleotides: TGTGCCAGCAGCTTGGAGCTAGCGGGGGAGACTCGGGCCCAAGAGACCCAGTACTTC. Its protein product is CASSLELAGETRAQETQYF.

This clone occurred once. This chain connects TRBV27 to TRBJ2-2, with D possibly matching TRBD2 (5 bases). CDR3 length equals 14 residues. Trimming left V 7 bases short and J 3 bases short, with 12 bases between. Germline lookup yields CDR1 MNHEY and CDR2 SMNVEV (reference sequence). The CDR3 sequence is CASTSLADTGELFF. Here the CDR3 DNA reads TGTGCCAGCACGTCTCTAGCAGACACCGGGGAGCTGTTTTTT.

The rearrangement joins TRBV11-2 to TRBJ2-2; 9 nucleotides match TRBD2. The germline CDR1 and CDR2 sequences are SGHAT and FQNNGV. The V and J ends lost 5 bases and 5 bases, in that order; junction bases with no gene match: 12. The CDR3 spans 17 residues. The chain's CDR3 is CASSAPSRLAETGELFF. The DNA of the CDR3 is TGTGCCAGCAGCGCCCCTTCCCGACTAGCGGAAACCGGGGAGCTGTTTTTT.

CDR3 sequence: CASSFYISGYEQYF. The CDR3 DNA follows: TGTGCCAGCAGTTTTTACATCTCAGGCTACGAGCAGTACTTC. This chain links TRBV28 with TRBJ2-7; D uncertain. Germline loops: CDR1 MDHEN, CDR2 SYDVKM. V shed 3 bases and J shed 3 bases, with 12 bases lying between them. The CDR3 is made up of 14 amino acids.

CDR3 residues: CSVEPSGLALTDTQYF. The CDR3 DNA sequence: TGCAGCGTTGAACCGTCTGGACTAGCGCTTACAGATACGCAGTATTTT. This chain links TRBV29-1 with TRBJ2-3; TRBD2 matches at 9 bases. Germline V gives CDR1 SQVTM, CDR2 ANQGSEA. The V segment lost 2 bases and the J segment 3 bases; nucleotides outside the gene matches: 9. The CDR3 is made up of 16 amino acids.

V and J are TRBV7-9 and TRBJ2-7; tentative D call: TRBD1 (5 bases). CDR3 length: 15 amino acids. Germline assignment: CDR1 SEHNR and CDR2 FQNEAQ (reference sequence). V lost 5 bases and J lost 2, with 16 bases in between. Here the CDR3 DNA reads TGTGCCAGCAGCCTTTCCCCAGGGCGAACCTACGAGCAGTACTTC. Protein: CASSLSPGRTYEQYF.

The chain is built from TRBV7-2 and TRBJ2-2; perhaps TRBD1 as D (5 bases). Germline lookup yields CDR1 SGHTA and CDR2 FQGNSA. The CDR3 is made up of 11 amino acids. V was trimmed by 5 bases and J by 8 bases, leaving 6 bases between them. CDR3 sequence: CASSPGGELFF. For the CDR3, the DNA is TGTGCCAGCAGCCCAGGGGGGGAGCTGTTTTTT.

This chain joins TRBV7-9 and TRBJ1-6, with D tentatively TRBD1 (5 bases). The CDR3 totals 17 residues. V lost 5 bases and J 2 bases, leaving 16 bases between the germline ends. Looked up from germline, CDR1 is SEHNR and CDR2 is FQNEAQ (reference sequence). The CDR3 loop reads CASSQLRGGPYNSPLHF. The DNA for the CDR3 is TGTGCCAGCAGCCAGCTACGGGGGGGACCCTATAATTCACCCCTCCACTTT.

The chain uses TRBV5-1 and TRBJ2-7; possibly TRBD1 or TRBD2 for D (5 bases each). The CDR3 runs to 15 residues. V was clipped by 3 bases and J by 7 bases, with 20 bases between them. CDR1 and CDR2 (germline): SGHRS, YFSETQ. The CDR3 DNA sequence: TGCGCCAGCAGCTCTCCCGGGACGTACGTGATTGAGCAGTACTTC. This sequence encodes CASSSPGTYVIEQYF. Based on the CDR3 plus reference TRBV5-1 and TRBJ2-7, the full variable domain is KAGVTQTPRYLIKTRGQQVTLSCSPISGHRSVSWYQQTPGQGLQFLFEYFSETQRNKGNFPGRFSGRQFSNSRSEMNVSTLELGDSALYLCASSSPGTYVIEQYFGPGTRLTVT.